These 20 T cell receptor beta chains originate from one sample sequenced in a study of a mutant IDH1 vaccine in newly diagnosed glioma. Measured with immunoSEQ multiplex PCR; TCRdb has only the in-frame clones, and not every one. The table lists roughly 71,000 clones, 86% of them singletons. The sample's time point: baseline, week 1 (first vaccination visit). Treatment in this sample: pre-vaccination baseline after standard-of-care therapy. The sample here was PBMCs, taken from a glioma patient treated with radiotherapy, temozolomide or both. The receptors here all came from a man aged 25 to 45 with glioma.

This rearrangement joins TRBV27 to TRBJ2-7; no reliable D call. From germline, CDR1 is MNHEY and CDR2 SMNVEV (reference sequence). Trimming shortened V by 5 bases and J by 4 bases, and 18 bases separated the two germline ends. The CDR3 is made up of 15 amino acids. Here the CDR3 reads CASSPGVGLRYEQYF. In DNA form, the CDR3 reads TGTGCCAGCAGTCCTGGGGTCGGTTTAAGGTACGAGCAGTACTTC.

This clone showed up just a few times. CDR3 in amino acids: CASSFTGTNPNTGELFF. CDR3 sequence (DNA): TGCGCCAGCAGCTTTACCGGGACAAACCCTAACACCGGGGAGCTGTTTTTT. The chain couples TRBV5-1 to TRBJ2-2; possible D gene TRBD1, 6 bases. CDR1 is SGHRS, CDR2 YFSETQ, per germline. CDR3 length: 17 amino acids. V lost 2 bases and J lost 2, with 16 bases in between.

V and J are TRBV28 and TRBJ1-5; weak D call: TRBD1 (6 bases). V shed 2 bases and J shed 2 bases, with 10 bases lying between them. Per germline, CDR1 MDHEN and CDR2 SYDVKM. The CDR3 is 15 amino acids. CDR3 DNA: TGTGCCAGCAGTTTAGTGGGGGCCCGCAATCAGCCCCAGCATTTT. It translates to CASSLVGARNQPQHF.

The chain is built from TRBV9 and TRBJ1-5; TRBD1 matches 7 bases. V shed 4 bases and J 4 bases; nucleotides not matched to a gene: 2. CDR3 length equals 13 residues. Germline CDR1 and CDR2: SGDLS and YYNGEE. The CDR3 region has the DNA TGTGCCAGCAGCTCACAGGGGAATCAGCCCCAGCATTTT. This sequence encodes CASSSQGNQPQHF.

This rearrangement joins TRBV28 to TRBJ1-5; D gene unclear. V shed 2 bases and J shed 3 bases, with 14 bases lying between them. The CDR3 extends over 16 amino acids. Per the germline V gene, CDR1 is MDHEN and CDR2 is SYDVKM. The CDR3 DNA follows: TGTGCCAGCAGTTTAGGTCGAAGACCGACCAATCAGCCCCAGCATTTT. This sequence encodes CASSLGRRPTNQPQHF.

CDR3 in amino acids: CASSWDRGSYGYTF. DNA of the CDR3: TGTGCCAGCAGCTGGGACAGGGGATCCTATGGCTACACCTTC. The chain joins TRBV11-2 to TRBJ1-2, with 10 nucleotides matching TRBD1. The CDR3 is 14 residues long. CDR1 is SGHAT, CDR2 FQNNGV, per germline. J was trimmed by 4 bases and V by 4 bases; bases with no gene match: 3.

CDR3 region: CASSDETGTSGLITDTQYF. CDR3 nucleotide sequence: TGTGCCAGCAGTGACGAGACCGGGACTAGCGGCCTGATCACAGATACGCAGTATTTT. The chain combines TRBV6-1 with TRBJ2-3, with 11 positions matching TRBD2. The germline V gene encodes CDR1 MNHNS and CDR2 SASEGT. V shed 3 bases, J shed 2 bases, and the junction held 13 bases outside the gene matches. CDR3 size: 19 residues.

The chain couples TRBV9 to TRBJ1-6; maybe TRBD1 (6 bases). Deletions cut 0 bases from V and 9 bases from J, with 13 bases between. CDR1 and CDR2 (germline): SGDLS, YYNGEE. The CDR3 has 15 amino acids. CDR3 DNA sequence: TGTGCCAGCAGCGTAGTGGGGGGCGCGGGTTCACCCCTCCACTTT. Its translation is CASSVVGGAGSPLHF.

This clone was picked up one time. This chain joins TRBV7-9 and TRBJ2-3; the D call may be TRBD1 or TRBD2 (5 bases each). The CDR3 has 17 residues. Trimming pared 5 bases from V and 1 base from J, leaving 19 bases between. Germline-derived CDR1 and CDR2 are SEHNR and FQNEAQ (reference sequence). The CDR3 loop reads CASSPRGRQEGTDTQYF. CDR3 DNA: TGTGCCAGCAGCCCTCGGGGCAGGCAGGAGGGCACAGATACGCAGTATTTT.

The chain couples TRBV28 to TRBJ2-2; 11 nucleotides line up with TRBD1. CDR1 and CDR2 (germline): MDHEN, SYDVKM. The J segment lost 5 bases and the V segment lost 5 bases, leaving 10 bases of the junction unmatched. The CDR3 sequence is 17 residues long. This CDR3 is CASSPGTGGGQTGELFF. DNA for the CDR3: TGTGCCAGCAGTCCCGGGACAGGGGGTGGTCAGACCGGGGAGCTGTTTTTT.

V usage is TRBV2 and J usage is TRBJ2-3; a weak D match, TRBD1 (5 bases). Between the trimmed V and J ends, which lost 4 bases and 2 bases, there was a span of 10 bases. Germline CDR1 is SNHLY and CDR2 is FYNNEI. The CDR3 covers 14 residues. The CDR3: CASSGQYDTDTQYF. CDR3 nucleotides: TGTGCCAGCAGTGGACAGTATGACACAGATACGCAGTATTTT.

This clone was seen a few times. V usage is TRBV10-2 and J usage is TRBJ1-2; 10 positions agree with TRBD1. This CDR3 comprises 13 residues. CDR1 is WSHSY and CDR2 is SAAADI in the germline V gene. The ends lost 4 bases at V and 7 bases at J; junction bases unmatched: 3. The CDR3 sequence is CASSGQGALGYTF. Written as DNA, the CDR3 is TGCGCCAGCAGTGGACAGGGGGCCCTTGGCTACACCTTC.

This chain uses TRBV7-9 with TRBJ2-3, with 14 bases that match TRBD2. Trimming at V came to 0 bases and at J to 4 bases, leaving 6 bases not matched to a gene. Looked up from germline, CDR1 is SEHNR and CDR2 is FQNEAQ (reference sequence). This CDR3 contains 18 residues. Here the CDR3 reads CASSLAIGLAGGADTQYF. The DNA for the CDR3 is TGTGCCAGCAGCTTAGCAATAGGACTAGCGGGGGGCGCAGATACGCAGTATTTT. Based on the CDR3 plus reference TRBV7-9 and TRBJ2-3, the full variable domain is DTGVSQNPRHKITKRGQNVTFRCDPISEHNRLYWYRQTLGQGPEFLTYFQNEAQLEKSRLLSDRFSAERPKGSFSTLEIQRTEQGDSAMYLCASSLAIGLAGGADTQYFGPGTRLTVL.

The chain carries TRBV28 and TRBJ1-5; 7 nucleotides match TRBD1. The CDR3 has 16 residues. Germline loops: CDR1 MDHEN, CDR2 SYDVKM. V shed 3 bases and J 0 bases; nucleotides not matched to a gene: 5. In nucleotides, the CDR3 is TGTGCCAGCAGTTTTACAGGGGATTATAGCAATCAGCCCCAGCATTTT. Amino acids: CASSFTGDYSNQPQHF. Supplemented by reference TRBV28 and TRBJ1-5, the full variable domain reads DVKVTQSSRYLVKRTGEKVFLECVQDMDHENMFWYRQDPGLGLRLIYFSYDVKMKEKGDIPEGYSVSREKKERFSLILESASTNQTSMYLCASSFTGDYSNQPQHFGDGTRLSIL.

The CDR3 sequence is CASSVGLAGGAGNEQFF. The DNA of the CDR3 is TGTGCCAGCAGCGTCGGACTAGCGGGGGGGGCCGGCAATGAGCAGTTCTTC. J is TRBJ2-1 and V is TRBV7-2; 15 positions agree with TRBD2. This CDR3 comprises 17 residues. Germline assignment: CDR1 SGHTA and CDR2 FQGNSA. With V trimmed by 5 bases and J by 6 bases, 8 bases remained unmatched. Full variable domain (outside the CDR3, taken from reference TRBV7-2 and TRBJ2-1): GAGVSQSPSNKVTEKGKDVELRCDPISGHTALYWYRQSLGQGLEFLIYFQGNSAPDKSGLPSDRFSAERTGGSVSTLTIQRTQQEDSAVYLCASSVGLAGGAGNEQFFGPGTRLTVL.

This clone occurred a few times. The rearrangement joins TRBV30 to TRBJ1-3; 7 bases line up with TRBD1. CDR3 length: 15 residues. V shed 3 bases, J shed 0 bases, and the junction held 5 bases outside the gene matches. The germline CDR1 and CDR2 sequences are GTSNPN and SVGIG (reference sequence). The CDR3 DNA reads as TGTGCCTGGAGGGGACAGCTGAGCTCTGGAAACACCATATATTTT. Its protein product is CAWRGQLSSGNTIYF.

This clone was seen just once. The CDR3 loop is CASSLVEGSSGYTF. The DNA for the CDR3 is TGTGCCAGCAGCTTAGTAGAGGGGAGTTCTGGCTACACCTTC. V is TRBV7-6 and J is TRBJ1-2; tentatively, D is TRBD1 (5 bases). Germline assignment: CDR1 SGHVS and CDR2 FNYEAQ. The CDR3 sequence is 14 residues long. V lost 1 base, J lost 7 bases, and 13 bases lay in between.

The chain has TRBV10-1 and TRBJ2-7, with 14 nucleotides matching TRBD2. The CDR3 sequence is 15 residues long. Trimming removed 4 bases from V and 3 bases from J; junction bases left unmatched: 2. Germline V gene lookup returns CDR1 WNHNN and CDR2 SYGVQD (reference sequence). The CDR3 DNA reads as TGCGCCAGCAGTGGACTAGCGGGGGGGAGCTACGAGCAGTACTTC. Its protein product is CASSGLAGGSYEQYF.

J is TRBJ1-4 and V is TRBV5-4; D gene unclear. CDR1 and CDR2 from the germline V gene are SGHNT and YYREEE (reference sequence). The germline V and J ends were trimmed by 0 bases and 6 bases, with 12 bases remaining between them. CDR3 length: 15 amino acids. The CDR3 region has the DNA TGTGCCAGCAGCTTGGCCGCTGGGAGTGATGAAAAACTGTTTTTT. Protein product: CASSLAAGSDEKLFF.

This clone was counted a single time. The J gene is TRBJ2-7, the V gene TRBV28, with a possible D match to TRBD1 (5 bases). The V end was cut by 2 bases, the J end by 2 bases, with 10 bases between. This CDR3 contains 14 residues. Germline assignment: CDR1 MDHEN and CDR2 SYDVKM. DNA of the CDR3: TGTGCCAGCAGTTTAAACCAGGGCACCTACGAGCAGTACTTC. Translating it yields CASSLNQGTYEQYF.